The next 21 T cell receptor beta chains were all read from a single sample in a study of blood T cell repertoires in COVID-19. Using immunoSEQ multiplex PCR, the repertoire was profiled, and TCRdb retains in-frame clones only, with some absent. The sample carries 40,000 to 60,000 clones, about 82% recorded once. The sequenced sample consisted of peripheral blood. The source is a man older than 75 with active COVID-19.

V gene TRBV9 combines with J gene TRBJ2-5, with unresolved D. This CDR3 has 15 amino acids. Germline V lookup: CDR1 SGDLS, CDR2 YYNGEE. Trimming left V 0 bases short and J 5 bases short, with 14 bases between. CDR3 bases: TGTGCCAGCAGCGTAGAACGCCGCGCCGAGGAGACCCAGTACTTC. Translated, it gives CASSVERRAEETQYF.

The chain has TRBV11-2 and TRBJ2-1; D may be TRBD2 (6 bases). Trimming stripped 3 bases from V and 4 bases from J, with 16 bases between. Germline loops: CDR1 SGHAT, CDR2 FQNNGV. This CDR3 region has 16 residues. CDR3 bases: TGTGCCAGCAGCTTGGGCGGAGGGGACGGATACAATGAGCAGTTCTTC. As protein: CASSLGGGDGYNEQFF.

Only one count was recorded for this clone. This chain uses TRBV24-1 with TRBJ2-2, with no clear D. CDR1 is KGHDR, CDR2 SFDVKD, per germline. The V end was cut by 1 base, the J end by 2 bases, with 10 bases between. CDR3 size: 16 residues. CDR3 DNA sequence: TGTGCCACCAGTGATTTTGGCCAGGATAACACCGGGGAGCTGTTTTTT. This translates into CATSDFGQDNTGELFF.

The J gene is TRBJ2-2, the V gene TRBV5-6; no clear D gene. V lost 1 base and J lost 4, with 11 bases in between. The CDR3 covers 15 residues. CDR1 SGHDT and CDR2 YYEEEE come from the germline V gene. For the CDR3, the DNA is TGTGCCAGCAGCTTGCCGCAGTCTGGCACCGGGGAGCTGTTTTTT. It encodes CASSLPQSGTGELFF.

This chain links TRBV28 with TRBJ2-7; perhaps TRBD2 as D (5 bases). V gave up 0 bases and J gave up 5 bases, with 5 bases separating them. The V gene's germline CDR1 is MDHEN and CDR2 SYDVKM. This CDR3 has 12 residues. The CDR3 loop reads CASSLWRDEQYF. The CDR3 nucleotides are TGTGCCAGCAGTTTATGGCGGGACGAGCAGTACTTC.

The genes are TRBV19 and TRBJ2-7, with 10 positions matching TRBD1. Germline values: CDR1 LNHDA, CDR2 SQIVND (reference sequence). V lost 6 bases to trimming and J lost 2 bases; unmatched junction nucleotides: 4. This CDR3 is 14 amino acids long. In DNA, the CDR3 is TGTGCCAGTAGCCCGGGACAGGGGACCTACGAGCAGTACTTC. It yields the protein CASSPGQGTYEQYF.

This sequence joins TRBV5-6 and TRBJ2-5, with 8 bases lining up with TRBD1. CDR1 and CDR2 from the germline V gene are SGHDT and YYEEEE. Trimming cost V 0 bases and J 5 bases; bases outside gene matches: 9. This CDR3 comprises 16 residues. In DNA, the CDR3 is TGTGCCAGCAGCTTGGTTGGGGCAGGGGGCGCCGAGACCCAGTACTTC. Protein: CASSLVGAGGAETQYF.

This chain uses TRBV4-2 with TRBJ2-3, with no clear D. From germline, CDR1 is LGHNA and CDR2 YNFKEQ. The CDR3 contains 14 residues. With 0 bases removed from V and 0 bases from J, the gap between germline ends came to 4 bases. CDR3 sequence reads: CASSQDLSTDTQYF. In DNA form, the CDR3 reads TGTGCCAGCAGCCAAGATCTAAGCACAGATACGCAGTATTTT.

V gene TRBV3-1 (or the pseudogene TRBV3-2) combines with J gene TRBJ1-2; D remains unclear. The germline V and J ends were trimmed by 4 bases and 9 bases, with 12 bases remaining between them. The germline V gene encodes CDR1 LGHDT and CDR2 YNNKEL (reference sequence). This CDR3 region has 12 residues. CDR3 coding DNA: TGTGCCAGCAGCCCGGGGTTTTCGAGCTACACCTTC. Protein: CASSPGFSSYTF.

V is TRBV30 and J is TRBJ2-2, with D perhaps matching TRBD2 (6 bases). Per the germline V gene, CDR1 is GTSNPN and CDR2 is SVGIG (reference sequence). V dropped 2 bases and J dropped 4 bases, with 8 bases sitting between them. The CDR3 consists of 13 residues. The CDR3 sequence: CAWSRSGTGELFF. The CDR3 nucleotides are TGTGCCTGGAGTCGTAGCGGCACCGGGGAGCTGTTTTTT.

The V gene is TRBV30, the J gene TRBJ2-1; 7 bases are a match to TRBD2. CDR3 length: 15 residues. The junction had 11 bases not matched to a gene; V was cut back by 0 bases and J by 9 bases. The germline V gene has CDR1 GTSNPN and CDR2 SVGIG (reference sequence). The CDR3 region has the DNA TGTGCCTGGAGTGTATTATCCCGCGGGAGTGTTGAGCAGTTCTTC. As protein: CAWSVLSRGSVEQFF.

On this clone itself: Within the sample, other DNA sequences also encode this same CDR3. The CDR3 DNA reads TGCAGCGTTGGGGGGGGGAATGAGCAGTTCTTC. This gives the protein CSVGGGNEQFF. The J gene is TRBJ2-1, the V gene TRBV29-1, with TRBD2 identical over 7 bases. CDR1 and CDR2 from the germline V gene are SQVTM and ANQGSEA. CDR3 size: 11 residues. With 4 bases clipped from V and 7 bases from J, the junction kept 1 base outside the gene matches.

The rearrangement links TRBV7-2 to TRBJ2-1; D call uncertain. The V end lost 2 bases, the J end lost 11 bases, and 10 bases lay between the germline ends. Germline V gives CDR1 SGHTA, CDR2 FQGNSA. The CDR3 runs 12 residues. This chain's CDR3 is CASSLSSFQQFF. DNA of the CDR3: TGTGCCAGCAGCTTAAGTAGTTTCCAGCAGTTCTTC.

The rearrangement joins TRBV3-1 (or the pseudogene TRBV3-2) to TRBJ2-7; D may be TRBD1 (6 bases). The CDR3 is 15 residues long. Germline V CDR1 and CDR2: LGHDT, YNNKEL (reference sequence). Deletions cut 5 bases from V and 3 bases from J, with 17 bases between. The CDR3 coding sequence is TGTGCCAGCAGCATCGGGACAAAAGCCATCTACGAGCAGTACTTC. This codes for CASSIGTKAIYEQYF.

On this clone itself: The junction does not match germline at one end; this may be a read error. This chain joins TRBV15 and TRBJ2-1, with TRBD2 as a possible D gene (6 bases). The germline V gene has CDR1 LNHNV and CDR2 YYDKDF (reference sequence). The CDR3 runs 13 residues. The CDR3 coding sequence is TGTGCCACCAGCAGAGATCGGGTCGGCAGGGAGGTCTTC. Its protein is CATSRDRVGREVF.

The rearrangement joins TRBV12-5 to TRBJ1-1, with D unresolved. CDR1 is LGHNT and CDR2 is FRNRAP in the germline V gene. V shed 1 base and J shed 5 bases, with 8 bases lying between them. This CDR3 contains 13 residues. DNA of the CDR3: TGTGCTAGTGGTTTGGGGAGGGATACTGAAGCTTTCTTT. Its protein is CASGLGRDTEAFF.

The chain uses TRBV7-8 and TRBJ2-2, with D hard to call. Trimming removed 6 bases at V and 1 base at J, with 6 bases between. This CDR3 is built from 13 residues. CDR1 and CDR2 (germline): SGHVS, FQNEAQ. This CDR3 is CASSSMNTGELFF. Written as DNA, the CDR3 is TGTGCCAGCAGTTCCATGAACACCGGGGAGCTGTTTTTT.

The chain carries TRBV27 and TRBJ1-1; 7 bases match TRBD1. CDR1 is MNHEY, CDR2 SMNVEV, per germline (reference sequence). There are 15 residues in the CDR3. Unmatched junction bases numbered 12, after V lost 6 bases and J lost 5 bases. CDR3 protein: CASSEHDRVGTEAFF. The CDR3 DNA reads TGTGCCAGCAGCGAGCACGACAGGGTTGGGACTGAAGCTTTCTTT.

V and J are TRBV15 and TRBJ1-3; TRBD1 might be the D (5 bases). The CDR3 contains 14 residues. Trimming pared 5 bases from V and 0 bases from J, leaving 8 bases between. Germline CDR1 reads LNHNV; CDR2 reads YYDKDF (reference sequence). CDR3 in amino acids: CATSRQSSGNTIYF. The CDR3 DNA sequence: TGTGCCACCAGCCGACAGTCCTCTGGAAACACCATATATTTT.

This chain connects TRBV6-5 to TRBJ1-4, with D possibly being TRBD1 (6 bases). Germline loops: CDR1 MNHEY, CDR2 SVGAGI. This CDR3 is built from 14 residues. V was cut by 6 bases and J by 14 bases, with 22 bases left in between. The CDR3 region is CASSPTGAVLRLFF. The CDR3 region has the DNA TGTGCCAGCAGCCCGACAGGCGCGGTTCTTCGTCTGTTTTTT.

The chain joins TRBV7-9 to TRBJ2-4, with D tentatively TRBD1 (5 bases). V was clipped by 5 bases and J by 6 bases, with 14 bases between them. CDR3 length: 14 amino acids. Germline V lookup: CDR1 SEHNR, CDR2 FQNEAQ (reference sequence). The CDR3: CASSREGVGNIQYF. The CDR3 nucleotides read TGTGCCAGCAGCCGAGAAGGGGTTGGAAACATTCAGTACTTC. The whole variable domain, remainder taken from reference TRBV7-9 and TRBJ2-4, is DTGVSQNPRHKITKRGQNVTFRCDPISEHNRLYWYRQTLGQGPEFLTYFQNEAQLEKSRLLSDRFSAERPKGSFSTLEIQRTEQGDSAMYLCASSREGVGNIQYFGAGTRLSVL.